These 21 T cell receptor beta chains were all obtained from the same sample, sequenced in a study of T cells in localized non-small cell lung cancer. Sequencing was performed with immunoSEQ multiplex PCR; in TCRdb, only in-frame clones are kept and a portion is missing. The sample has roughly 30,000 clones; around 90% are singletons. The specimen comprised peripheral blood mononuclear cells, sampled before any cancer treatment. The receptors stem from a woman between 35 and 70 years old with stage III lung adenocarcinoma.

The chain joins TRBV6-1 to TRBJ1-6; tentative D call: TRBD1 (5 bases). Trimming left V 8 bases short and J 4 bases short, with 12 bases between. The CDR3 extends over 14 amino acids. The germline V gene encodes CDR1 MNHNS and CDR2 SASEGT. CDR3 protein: CASGPGPYNSPLHF. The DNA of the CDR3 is TGTGCCAGCGGCCCGGGACCTTATAATTCACCCCTCCACTTT.

CDR3 amino acids: CASSNDRQQYF. CDR3 coding DNA: TGCGCCAGCAGCAACGACAGACAGCAGTACTTC. The chain employs TRBV5-1 and TRBJ2-7; TRBD1 is a possible D gene (5 bases). V was clipped by 4 bases and J by 8 bases, with 10 bases between them. CDR3 length: 11 residues. CDR1 and CDR2 (germline): SGHRS, YFSETQ.

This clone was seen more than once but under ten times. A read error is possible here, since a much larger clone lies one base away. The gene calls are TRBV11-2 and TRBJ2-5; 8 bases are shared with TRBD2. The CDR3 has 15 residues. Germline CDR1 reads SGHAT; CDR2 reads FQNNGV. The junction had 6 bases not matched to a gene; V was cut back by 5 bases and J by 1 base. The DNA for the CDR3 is TGTGCCAGCAGCCAAGATCGGGGGGGCCAAGAGACCCAGTACTTC. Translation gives CASSQDRGGQETQYF.

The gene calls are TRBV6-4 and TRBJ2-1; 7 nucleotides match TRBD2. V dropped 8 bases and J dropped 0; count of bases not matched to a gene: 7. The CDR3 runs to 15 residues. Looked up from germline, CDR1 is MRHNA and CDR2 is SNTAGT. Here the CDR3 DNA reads TGTGCCAGCGGGGTAGCGGGCCCCTCCTACAATGAGCAGTTCTTC. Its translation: CASGVAGPSYNEQFF.

The CDR3 region has the DNA TGTGCCAGCAGCTCCCCGAGAGTAGCGGGAGGCAATGAGCAGTTCTTC. Translating gives CASSSPRVAGGNEQFF. The chain has TRBV7-3 and TRBJ2-1; 10 bases are a match to TRBD2. V shed 4 bases and J 6 bases; nucleotides not matched to a gene: 9. This CDR3 is 16 amino acids long. Germline loops: CDR1 SGHTA, CDR2 FQGTGA.

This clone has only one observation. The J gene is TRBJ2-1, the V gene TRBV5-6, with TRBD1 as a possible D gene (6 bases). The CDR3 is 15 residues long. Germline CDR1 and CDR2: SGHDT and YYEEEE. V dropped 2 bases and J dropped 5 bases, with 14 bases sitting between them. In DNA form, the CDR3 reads TGTGCCAGCAGCTTTTTCGGGACATCTGACAATGAGCAGTTCTTC. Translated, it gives CASSFFGTSDNEQFF.

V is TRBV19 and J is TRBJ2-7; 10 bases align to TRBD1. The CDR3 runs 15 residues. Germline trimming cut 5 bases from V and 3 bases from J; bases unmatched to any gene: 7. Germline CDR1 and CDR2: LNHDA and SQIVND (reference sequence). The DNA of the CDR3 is TGTGCCAGTAGTCAGGACAGGGGGGGCCTCTACGAGCAGTACTTC. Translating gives CASSQDRGGLYEQYF.

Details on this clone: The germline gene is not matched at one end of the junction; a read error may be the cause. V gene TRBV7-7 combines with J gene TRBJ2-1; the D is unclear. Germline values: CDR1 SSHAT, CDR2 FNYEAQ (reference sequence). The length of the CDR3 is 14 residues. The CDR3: CASSLARSNNEQFF. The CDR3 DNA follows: TGTGCTAGCAGCTTAGCTAGAAGCAACAATGAGCAGTTCTTC. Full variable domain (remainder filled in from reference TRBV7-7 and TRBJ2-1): GAGVSQSPRYKVTKRGQDVTLRCDPISSHATLYWYQQALGQGPEFLTYFNYEAQPDKSGLPSDRFSAERPEGSISTLTIQRTEQRDSAMYRCASSLARSNNEQFFGPGTRLTVL.

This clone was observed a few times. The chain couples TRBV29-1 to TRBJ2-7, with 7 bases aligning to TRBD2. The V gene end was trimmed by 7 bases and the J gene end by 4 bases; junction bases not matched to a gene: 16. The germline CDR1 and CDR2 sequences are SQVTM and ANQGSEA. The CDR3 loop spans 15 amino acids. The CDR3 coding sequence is TGCAGCGCCTCTAGCGGTGGGGGGAGAGGGTACGAGCAGTACTTC. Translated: CSASSGGGRGYEQYF.

The chain's CDR3 is CASSIRSGSITGELFF. In nucleotides, the CDR3 is TGTGCCAGTAGTATTAGGAGCGGGAGCATCACCGGGGAGCTGTTTTTT. V gene TRBV19 combines with J gene TRBJ2-2; 8 nucleotides line up with TRBD2. From germline, CDR1 is LNHDA and CDR2 SQIVND (reference sequence). V gave up 3 bases and J gave up 4 bases; unmatched junction bases: 7. The CDR3 is 16 amino acids.

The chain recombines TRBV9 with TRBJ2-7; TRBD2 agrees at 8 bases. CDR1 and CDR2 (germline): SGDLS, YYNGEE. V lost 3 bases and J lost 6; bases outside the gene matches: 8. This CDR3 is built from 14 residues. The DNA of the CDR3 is TGTGCCAGCAGCGCCTCGGGGGGGTCGGTCGAGCAGTACTTC. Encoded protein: CASSASGGSVEQYF.

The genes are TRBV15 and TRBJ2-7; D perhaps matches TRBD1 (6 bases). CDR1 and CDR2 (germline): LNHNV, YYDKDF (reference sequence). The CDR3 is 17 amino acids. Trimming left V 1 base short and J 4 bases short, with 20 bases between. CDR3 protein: CATSRGSRGFRGYEQYF. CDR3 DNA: TGTGCCACCAGCAGAGGTTCTAGAGGTTTCAGGGGATACGAGCAGTACTTC.

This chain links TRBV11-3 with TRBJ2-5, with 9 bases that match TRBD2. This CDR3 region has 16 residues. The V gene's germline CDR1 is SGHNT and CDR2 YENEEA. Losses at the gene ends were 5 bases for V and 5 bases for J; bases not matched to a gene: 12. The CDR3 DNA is TGTGCCAGCAGCCCGGGACTAGCACCCGAAGGGGAGACCCAGTACTTC. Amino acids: CASSPGLAPEGETQYF.

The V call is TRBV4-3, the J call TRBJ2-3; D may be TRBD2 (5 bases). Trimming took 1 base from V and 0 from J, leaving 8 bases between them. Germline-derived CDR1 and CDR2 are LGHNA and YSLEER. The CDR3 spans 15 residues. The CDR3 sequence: CASSQGWTSTDTQYF. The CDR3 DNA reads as TGCGCCAGCAGCCAAGGCTGGACTAGCACAGATACGCAGTATTTT.

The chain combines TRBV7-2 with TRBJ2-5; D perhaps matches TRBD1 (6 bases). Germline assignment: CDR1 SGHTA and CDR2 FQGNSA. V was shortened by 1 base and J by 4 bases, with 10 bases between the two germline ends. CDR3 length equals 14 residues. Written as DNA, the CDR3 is TGTGCCAGCAGCTTAGTCAGAGGGGGAGAGACCCAGTACTTC. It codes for CASSLVRGGETQYF.

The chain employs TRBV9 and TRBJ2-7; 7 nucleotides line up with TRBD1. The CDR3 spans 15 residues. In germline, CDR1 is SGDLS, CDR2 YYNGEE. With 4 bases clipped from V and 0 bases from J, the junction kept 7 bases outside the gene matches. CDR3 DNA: TGTGCCAGCAGCCCTCAGGGGGAGCTCTCCTACGAGCAGTACTTC. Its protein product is CASSPQGELSYEQYF.

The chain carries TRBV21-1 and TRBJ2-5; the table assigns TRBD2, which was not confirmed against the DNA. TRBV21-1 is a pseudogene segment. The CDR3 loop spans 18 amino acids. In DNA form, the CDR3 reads TGTGCCAGCAGCAAACGACTAGCTCCTTTTGGTAGGCAAGAGACCCAGTACTTC. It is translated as CASSKRLAPFGRQETQYF.

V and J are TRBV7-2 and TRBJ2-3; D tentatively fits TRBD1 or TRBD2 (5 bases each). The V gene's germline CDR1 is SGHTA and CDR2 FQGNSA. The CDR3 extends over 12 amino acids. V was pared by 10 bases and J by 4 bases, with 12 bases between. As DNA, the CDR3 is TGTGCCACAGGAGGCAGGGCAGATACGCAGTATTTT. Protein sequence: CATGGRADTQYF.

The CDR3 sequence is CASSPNQETQYF. The CDR3 DNA sequence: TGTGCCAGCTCGCCTAACCAAGAGACCCAGTACTTC. This rearrangement joins TRBV18 to TRBJ2-5; D is ambiguous. The V gene's germline CDR1 is KGHSH and CDR2 LQKENI. The V and J ends lost 6 bases and 0 bases respectively, with 5 bases between them. This CDR3 has 12 amino acids. Filled out from reference TRBV18 and TRBJ2-5, the complete variable domain reads NAGVMQNPRHLVRRRGQEARLRCSPMKGHSHVYWYRQLPEEGLKFMVYLQKENIIDESGMPKERFSAEFPKEGPSILRIQQVVRGDSAAYFCASSPNQETQYFGPGTRLLVL.

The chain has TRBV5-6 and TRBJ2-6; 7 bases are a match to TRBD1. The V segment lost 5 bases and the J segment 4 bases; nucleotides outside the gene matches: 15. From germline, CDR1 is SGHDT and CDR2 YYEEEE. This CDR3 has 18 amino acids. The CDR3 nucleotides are TGTGCCAGCAGTCAGGGACAGTCAATTTACTCCGGGGCCAACGTCCTGACTTTC. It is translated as CASSQGQSIYSGANVLTF.

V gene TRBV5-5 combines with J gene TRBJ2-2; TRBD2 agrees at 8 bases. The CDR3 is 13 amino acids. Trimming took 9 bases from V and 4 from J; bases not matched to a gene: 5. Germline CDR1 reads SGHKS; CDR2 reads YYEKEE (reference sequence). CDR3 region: CATRAGGTGELFF. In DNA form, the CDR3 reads TGTGCCACCCGGGCGGGGGGCACCGGGGAGCTGTTTTTT.